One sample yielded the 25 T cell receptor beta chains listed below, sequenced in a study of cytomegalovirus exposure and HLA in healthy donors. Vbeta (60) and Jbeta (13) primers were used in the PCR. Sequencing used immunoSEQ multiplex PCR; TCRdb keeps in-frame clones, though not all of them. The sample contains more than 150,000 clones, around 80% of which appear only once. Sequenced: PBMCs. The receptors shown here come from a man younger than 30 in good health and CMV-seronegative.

CDR3 loop: CAWSTQTGGVETQYF. The DNA of the CDR3 is TGTGCCTGGAGTACCCAAACAGGGGGCGTAGAGACCCAGTACTTC. The J gene is TRBJ2-5, the V gene TRBV30; 9 bases are a match to TRBD1. In germline, CDR1 is GTSNPN, CDR2 SVGIG (reference sequence). With 2 bases clipped from V and 4 bases from J, the junction kept 8 bases outside the gene matches. This CDR3 is built from 15 residues.

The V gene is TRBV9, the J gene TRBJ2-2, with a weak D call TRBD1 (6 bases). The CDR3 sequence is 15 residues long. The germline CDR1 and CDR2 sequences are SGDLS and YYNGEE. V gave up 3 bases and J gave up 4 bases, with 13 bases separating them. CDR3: CASSAGVGATGELFF. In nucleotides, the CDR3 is TGTGCCAGCAGCGCTGGGGTGGGGGCCACCGGGGAGCTGTTTTTT.

The CDR3 region has the DNA TGCAGCGTTGTAAGTGTAGTCGCCGGGGAGCTGTTTTTT. It yields the protein CSVVSVVAGELFF. The gene calls are TRBV29-1 and TRBJ2-2; D gene uncertain. This CDR3 region has 13 residues. Germline loops: CDR1 SQVTM, CDR2 ANQGSEA. The V end was cut by 4 bases, the J end by 6 bases, with 12 bases between.

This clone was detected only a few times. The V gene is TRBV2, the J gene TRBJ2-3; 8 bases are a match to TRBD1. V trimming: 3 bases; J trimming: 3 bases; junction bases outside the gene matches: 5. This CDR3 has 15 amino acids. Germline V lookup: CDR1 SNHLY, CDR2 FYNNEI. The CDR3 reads CASSDQGASTDTQYF. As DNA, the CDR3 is TGTGCCAGCAGTGATCAGGGGGCGAGTACAGATACGCAGTATTTT. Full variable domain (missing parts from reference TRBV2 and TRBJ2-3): EPEVTQTPSHQVTQMGQEVILRCVPISNHLYFYWYRQILGQKVEFLVSFYNNEISEKSEIFDDQFSVERPDGSNFTLKIRSTKLEDSAMYFCASSDQGASTDTQYFGPGTRLTVL.

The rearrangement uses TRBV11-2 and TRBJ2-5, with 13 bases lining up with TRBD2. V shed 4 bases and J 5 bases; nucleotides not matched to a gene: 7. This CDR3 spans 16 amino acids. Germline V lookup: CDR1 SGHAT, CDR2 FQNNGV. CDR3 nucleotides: TGTGCCAGCAGCTCGAGGACTAGCGGGAGTCAGGAGACCCAGTACTTC. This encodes CASSSRTSGSQETQYF.

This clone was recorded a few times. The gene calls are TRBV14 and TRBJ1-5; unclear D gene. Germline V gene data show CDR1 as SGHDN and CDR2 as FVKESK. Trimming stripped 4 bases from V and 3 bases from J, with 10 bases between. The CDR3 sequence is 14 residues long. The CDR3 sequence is CASSRTWPNQPQHF. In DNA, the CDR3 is TGTGCCAGCAGCCGTACATGGCCCAATCAGCCCCAGCATTTT.

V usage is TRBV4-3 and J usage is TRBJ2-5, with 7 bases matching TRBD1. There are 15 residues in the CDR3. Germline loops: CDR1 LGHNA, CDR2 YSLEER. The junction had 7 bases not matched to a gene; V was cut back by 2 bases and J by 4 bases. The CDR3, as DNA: TGCGCCAGCAGCCAAATCTGGGACAGACCAGAGACCCAGTACTTC. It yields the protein CASSQIWDRPETQYF.

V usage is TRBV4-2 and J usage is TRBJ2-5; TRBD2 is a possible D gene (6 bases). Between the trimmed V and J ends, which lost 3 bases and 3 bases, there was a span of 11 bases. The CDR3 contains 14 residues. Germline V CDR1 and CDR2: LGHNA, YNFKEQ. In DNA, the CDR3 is TGTGCCAGCAGCCAGGGGGGAAAAAAAGAGACCCAGTACTTC. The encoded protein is CASSQGGKKETQYF.

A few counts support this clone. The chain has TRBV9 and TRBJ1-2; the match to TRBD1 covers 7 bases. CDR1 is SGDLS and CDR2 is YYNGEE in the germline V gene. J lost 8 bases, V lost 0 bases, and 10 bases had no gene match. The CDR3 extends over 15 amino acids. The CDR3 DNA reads TGTGCCAGCAGCGTAGGGACAGGCTCCGGGATCGGCTACACCTTC. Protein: CASSVGTGSGIGYTF. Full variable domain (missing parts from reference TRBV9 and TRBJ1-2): DSGVTQTPKHLITATGQRVTLRCSPRSGDLSVYWYQQSLDQGLQFLIQYYNGEERAKGNILERFSAQQFPDLHSELNLSSLELGDSALYFCASSVGTGSGIGYTFGSGTRLTVV.

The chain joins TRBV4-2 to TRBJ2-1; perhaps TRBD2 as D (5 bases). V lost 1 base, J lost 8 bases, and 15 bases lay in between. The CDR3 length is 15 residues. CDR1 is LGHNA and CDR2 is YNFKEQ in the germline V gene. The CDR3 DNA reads TGTGCCAGCAGCCAAGCGGGAAATAGGTTGGATGAGCAGTTCTTC. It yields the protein CASSQAGNRLDEQFF.

Written as DNA, the CDR3 is TGTGCCATCAGTGAGTCGACAGGTTACGAGCAGTACTTC. Translation gives CAISESTGYEQYF. The chain has TRBV10-3 and TRBJ2-7; weak D call: TRBD1 (6 bases). Germline assignment: CDR1 ENHRY and CDR2 SYGVKD. The ends were cut back, 0 bases at V and 4 bases at J, with 7 bases in the middle. The CDR3 is 13 residues long.

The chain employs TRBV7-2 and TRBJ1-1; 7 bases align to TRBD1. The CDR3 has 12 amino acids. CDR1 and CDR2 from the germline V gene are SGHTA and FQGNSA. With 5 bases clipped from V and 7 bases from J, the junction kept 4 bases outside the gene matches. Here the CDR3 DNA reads TGTGCCAGCAGCGCGTACAGGGGTGAAGCTTTCTTT. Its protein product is CASSAYRGEAFF.

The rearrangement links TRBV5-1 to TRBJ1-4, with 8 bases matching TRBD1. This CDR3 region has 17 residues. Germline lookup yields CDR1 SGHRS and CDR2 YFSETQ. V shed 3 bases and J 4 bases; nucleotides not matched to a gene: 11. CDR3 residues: CASSSGQGKSRNEKLFF. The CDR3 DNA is TGCGCCAGCAGCTCTGGACAGGGAAAGAGTCGTAATGAAAAACTGTTTTTT.

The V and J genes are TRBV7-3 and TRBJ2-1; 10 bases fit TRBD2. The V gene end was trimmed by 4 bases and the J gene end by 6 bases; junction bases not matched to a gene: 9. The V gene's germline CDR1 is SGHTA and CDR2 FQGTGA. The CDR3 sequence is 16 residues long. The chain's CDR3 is CASSSRGTSVGNEQFF. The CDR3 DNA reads TGTGCCAGCAGCTCTCGGGGGACTAGCGTGGGCAATGAGCAGTTCTTC.

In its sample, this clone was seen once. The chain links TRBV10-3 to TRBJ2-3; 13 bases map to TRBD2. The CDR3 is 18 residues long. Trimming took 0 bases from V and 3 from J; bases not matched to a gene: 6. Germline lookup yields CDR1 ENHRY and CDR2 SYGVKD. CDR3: CAISESTGTSGMTDTQYF. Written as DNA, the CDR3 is TGTGCCATCAGTGAGTCGACAGGGACTAGCGGGATGACAGATACGCAGTATTTT.

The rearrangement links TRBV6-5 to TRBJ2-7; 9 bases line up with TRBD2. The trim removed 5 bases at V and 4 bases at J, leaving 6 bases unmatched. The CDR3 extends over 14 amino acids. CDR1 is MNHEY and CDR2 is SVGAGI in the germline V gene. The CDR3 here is CASSKAGGQYEQYF. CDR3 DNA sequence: TGTGCCAGCAGTAAGGCGGGAGGGCAGTACGAGCAGTACTTC.

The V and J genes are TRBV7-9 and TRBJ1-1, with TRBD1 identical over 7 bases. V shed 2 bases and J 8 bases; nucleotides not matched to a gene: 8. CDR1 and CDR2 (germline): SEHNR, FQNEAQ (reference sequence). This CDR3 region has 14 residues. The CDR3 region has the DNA TGTGCCAGCAGCTTAAACCAGGGGGGCGGGGAAGCTTTCTTT. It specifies CASSLNQGGGEAFF.

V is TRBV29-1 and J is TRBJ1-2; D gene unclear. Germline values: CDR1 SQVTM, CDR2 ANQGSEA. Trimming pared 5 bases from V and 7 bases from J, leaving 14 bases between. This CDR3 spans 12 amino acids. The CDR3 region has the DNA TGCAGCGTTTCTGATCCGAGCTTTGGCTACACCTTC. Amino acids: CSVSDPSFGYTF.

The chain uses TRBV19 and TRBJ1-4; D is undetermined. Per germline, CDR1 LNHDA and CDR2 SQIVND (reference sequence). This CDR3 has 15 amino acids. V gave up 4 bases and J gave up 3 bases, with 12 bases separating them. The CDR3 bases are TGTGCCAGTAGTAAAGACGCAGGCTCTAATGAAAAACTGTTTTTT. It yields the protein CASSKDAGSNEKLFF.

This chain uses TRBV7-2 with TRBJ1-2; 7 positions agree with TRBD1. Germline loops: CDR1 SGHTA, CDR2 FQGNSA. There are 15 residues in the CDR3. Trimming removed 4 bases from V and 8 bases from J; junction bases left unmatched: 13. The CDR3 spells CASSSNLGQVWGYTF. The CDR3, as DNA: TGTGCCAGCAGCTCCAATTTAGGACAGGTTTGGGGCTACACCTTC.

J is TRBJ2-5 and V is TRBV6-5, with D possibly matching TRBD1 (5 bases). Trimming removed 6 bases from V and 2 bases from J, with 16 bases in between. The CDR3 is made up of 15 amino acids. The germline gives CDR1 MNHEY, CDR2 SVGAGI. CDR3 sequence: CASRPKRQHQETQYF. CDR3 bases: TGTGCCAGCAGGCCAAAAAGACAGCATCAAGAGACCCAGTACTTC.

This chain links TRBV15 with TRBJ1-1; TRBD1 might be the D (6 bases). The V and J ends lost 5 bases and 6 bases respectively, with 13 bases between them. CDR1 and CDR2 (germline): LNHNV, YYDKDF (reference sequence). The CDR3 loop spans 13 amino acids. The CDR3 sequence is CATSPGVYAEAFF. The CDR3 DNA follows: TGTGCCACCAGCCCAGGGGTGTACGCTGAAGCTTTCTTT.

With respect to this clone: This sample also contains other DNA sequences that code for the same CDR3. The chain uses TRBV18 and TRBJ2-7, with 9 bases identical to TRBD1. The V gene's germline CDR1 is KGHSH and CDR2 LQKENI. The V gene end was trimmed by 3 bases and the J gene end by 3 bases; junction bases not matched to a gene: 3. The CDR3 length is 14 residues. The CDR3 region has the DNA TGTGCCAGCTCACCCGGGACAGGGAGCTACGAGCAGTACTTC. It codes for CASSPGTGSYEQYF. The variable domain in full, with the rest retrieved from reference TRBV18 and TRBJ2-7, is NAGVMQNPRHLVRRRGQEARLRCSPMKGHSHVYWYRQLPEEGLKFMVYLQKENIIDESGMPKERFSAEFPKEGPSILRIQQVVRGDSAAYFCASSPGTGSYEQYFGPGTRLTVT.

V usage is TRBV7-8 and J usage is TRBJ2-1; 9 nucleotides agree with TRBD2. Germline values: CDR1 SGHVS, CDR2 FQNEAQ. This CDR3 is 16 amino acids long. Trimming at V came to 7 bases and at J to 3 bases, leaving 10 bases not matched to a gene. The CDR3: CASTTEGTSIYNEQFF. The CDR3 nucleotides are TGTGCCAGCACTACAGAGGGGACTAGCATCTACAATGAGCAGTTCTTC.

Here the CDR3 reads CATSLTQGVTEAFF. CDR3 nucleotide sequence: TGTGCCACCAGCTTGACCCAGGGGGTTACTGAAGCTTTCTTT. The rearrangement joins TRBV15 to TRBJ1-1, with TRBD1 identical over 7 bases. The germline V gene has CDR1 LNHNV and CDR2 YYDKDF (reference sequence). The CDR3 consists of 14 residues. V was pared by 5 bases and J by 5 bases, with 8 bases of the junction left unmatched.